One and the same sample provided the 27 T cell receptor beta chains below, sequenced in a study of healthy donors' naive CD4 and CD8 T cells. Starting from approximately 500 ng of total RNA, TCR libraries were made with linear amplification. TCRdb reprocessed the reads via MiXCR and lists one record per CDR3 protein. The sample yields 150,000 to 200,000 distinct CDR3 sequences, about 74% seen once. Sequencing was performed on naive CD4+ and CD8+ T cells sorted from blood, pooled from several donors. Receptors were obtained from a pool of human donors in good health; the sample pools cells from several healthy donors.

The V gene is TRBV20-1, the J gene TRBJ2-7, with TRBD2 as a possible D gene (5 bases). V lost 1 base and J 4 bases, leaving 11 bases between the germline ends. Germline assignment: CDR1 DFQATT and CDR2 SNEGSKA (reference sequence). The CDR3 length is 13 residues. The CDR3 is CSARGEGGYEQYF. CDR3 nucleotide sequence: TGCAGTGCTAGAGGCGAGGGTGGTTACGAGCAGTACTTC.

The J gene is TRBJ1-5, the V gene TRBV27; D possibly corresponds to TRBD1 (5 bases). This CDR3 spans 15 amino acids. In germline, CDR1 is MNHEY, CDR2 SMNVEV (reference sequence). The ends were cut back, 6 bases at V and 6 bases at J, with 18 bases in the middle. The CDR3 region is CASSLDGRVGQPQHF. CDR3 DNA: TGTGCCAGCAGCCTGGACGGCAGGGTTGGTCAGCCCCAGCATTTT.

The chain has TRBV7-9 and TRBJ2-7; TRBD2 is a possible D gene (6 bases). CDR1 and CDR2 from the germline V gene are SEHNR and FQNEAQ (reference sequence). V lost 4 bases and J 5 bases, leaving 6 bases between the germline ends. The CDR3 totals 11 residues. The CDR3 DNA is TGTGCCAGCAGCTGGGGGGACGAGCAGTACGTC. Protein sequence: CASSWGDEQYV.

The chain carries TRBV6-5 and TRBJ2-3, with TRBD1 identical over 12 bases. The CDR3 extends over 13 amino acids. Looked up from germline, CDR1 is MNHEY and CDR2 is SVGAGI. With 7 bases clipped from V and 11 bases from J, the junction kept 7 bases outside the gene matches. CDR3 nucleotide sequence: TGTGCCAGCACCGGGACAGGGGGCCTCCTGCAGTATTTT. This codes for CASTGTGGLLQYF.

The chain uses TRBV5-4 and TRBJ2-5, with 8 bases fitting TRBD1. This CDR3 is 14 amino acids long. Losses at the gene ends were 4 bases for V and 1 base for J; bases not matched to a gene: 3. Per germline, CDR1 SGHNT and CDR2 YYREEE (reference sequence). For the CDR3, the DNA is TGTGCCAGCAGCCCGGGACAGGCCCAAGAGACCCAGTACTTC. This encodes CASSPGQAQETQYF.

This chain joins TRBV12-3 or TRBV12-4 and TRBJ2-1, with 8 bases fitting TRBD2. V shed 6 bases and J 4 bases; nucleotides not matched to a gene: 11. This CDR3 has 16 residues. CDR3 sequence: CASSPSPSGPYNEQFF. The CDR3 DNA reads as TGTGCCAGCAGCCCCTCCCCTAGCGGGCCTTACAATGAGCAGTTCTTC.

This chain connects TRBV29-1 to TRBJ1-1; the D is unclear. From germline, CDR1 is SQVTM and CDR2 ANQGSEA. The germline V and J ends were trimmed by 1 base and 3 bases, with 15 bases remaining between them. This CDR3 comprises 15 residues. CDR3 bases: TGCAGCGTTGAAGTCTATGGGCGAAGGGACACTGAAGCTTTCTTT. Translated, it gives CSVEVYGRRDTEAFF.

There are a few counts of this clonotype. The chain joins TRBV29-1 to TRBJ1-3; maybe TRBD1 (5 bases). The germline V gene has CDR1 SQVTM and CDR2 ANQGSEA. The CDR3 runs to 15 residues. The V end lost 6 bases, the J end lost 0 bases, and 15 bases lay between the germline ends. The CDR3 is CSVQPRANSGNTIYF. The CDR3 coding sequence is TGCAGCGTACAACCCAGGGCCAACTCTGGAAACACCATATATTTT.

The chain combines TRBV6-6 with TRBJ1-2, with D possibly TRBD1 on 5 matching bases. Germline loops: CDR1 MNHNY, CDR2 SVGAGI (reference sequence). V was pared by 0 bases and J by 8 bases, with 19 bases between. CDR3 size: 16 residues. This CDR3 is CASSYSTTGLPTGYTF. The DNA of the CDR3 is TGTGCCAGCAGTTACTCAACCACGGGGCTACCCACGGGCTACACCTTC.

As concerns this clonotype: A junction boundary mismatches the germline segment, possibly from a read error. The genes are TRBV6-5 and TRBJ1-1; D remains unclear. The germline V gene has CDR1 MNHEY and CDR2 SVGAGI. This CDR3 spans 12 amino acids. The CDR3 protein is CARSLRGTEAFF. In DNA form, the CDR3 reads TGTGCCCGCAGCCTCCGGGGCACTGAAGCTTTCTTT.

This chain uses TRBV27 with TRBJ1-2; D unresolved. In germline, CDR1 is MNHEY, CDR2 SMNVEV (reference sequence). V was trimmed by 5 bases and J by 6 bases, leaving 16 bases between them. The CDR3 totals 14 residues. In nucleotides, the CDR3 is TGTGCCAGCAGTCTCACCATACCTTCGGATGGCTACACCTTC. Residues: CASSLTIPSDGYTF.

This clonotype appeared once. This sequence joins TRBV29-1 and TRBJ2-3; a weak D match, TRBD1 (6 bases). This CDR3 is built from 12 residues. Trimming shortened V by 6 bases and J by 2 bases, and 9 bases separated the two germline ends. Germline V gene sequence: CDR1 SQVTM, CDR2 ANQGSEA. CDR3 protein: CSVNRVTDTQYF. As DNA, the CDR3 is TGCAGCGTGAACAGGGTCACAGATACGCAGTATTTT.

The chain employs TRBV29-1 and TRBJ2-1; 10 nucleotides line up with TRBD1. There are 13 residues in the CDR3. The V gene end was trimmed by 8 bases and the J gene end by 3 bases; junction bases not matched to a gene: 4. CDR1 and CDR2 from the germline V gene are SQVTM and ANQGSEA. The CDR3 sequence: CSLTGGGYNEQFF. The CDR3 DNA sequence: TGCAGCCTGACAGGGGGCGGCTACAATGAGCAGTTCTTC.

The chain is built from TRBV7-8 and TRBJ2-1, with D perhaps TRBD2 (6 bases). Trimming removed 6 bases at V and 0 bases at J, with 12 bases between. The CDR3 is 15 residues long. CDR1 is SGHVS and CDR2 is FQNEAQ in the germline V gene. Here the CDR3 reads CASRPRLDSYNEQFF. The CDR3 region has the DNA TGTGCCAGCAGACCCAGACTAGACTCCTACAATGAGCAGTTCTTC. Full variable domain (rest looked up from reference TRBV7-8 and TRBJ2-1): GAGVSQSPRYKVAKRGQDVALRCDPISGHVSLFWYQQALGQGPEFLTYFQNEAQLDKSGLPSDRFFAERPEGSVSTLKIQRTQQEDSAVYLCASRPRLDSYNEQFFGPGTRLTVL.

This sequence joins TRBV6-5 and TRBJ2-7; no definite D call. The CDR3 runs to 13 residues. Trimming removed 2 bases from V and 2 bases from J, with 7 bases in between. From germline, CDR1 is MNHEY and CDR2 SVGAGI. As DNA, the CDR3 is TGTGCCAGCAGTTACGGCATTGCCTACGAGCAGTACTTC. It yields the protein CASSYGIAYEQYF.

The rearrangement joins TRBV29-1 to TRBJ2-1, with D maybe TRBD2 (6 bases). CDR3 size: 16 residues. Germline V gene sequence: CDR1 SQVTM, CDR2 ANQGSEA. With 3 bases removed from V and 0 bases from J, the gap between germline ends came to 15 bases. The CDR3 DNA reads as TGCAGCGTTGAGGGTGTGCTGGGGGGCTCCTACAATGAGCAGTTCTTC. Translating it yields CSVEGVLGGSYNEQFF.

The chain uses TRBV11-1 and TRBJ2-3; D is perhaps TRBD1 (5 bases). The germline CDR1 and CDR2 sequences are SGHAT and FQDESV (reference sequence). Trimming shortened V by 1 base and J by 11 bases, and 10 bases separated the two germline ends. The length of the CDR3 is 12 residues. DNA of the CDR3: TGTGCCAGCAGCTTAGAAAAGGGGCAGCAGTATTTT. It codes for CASSLEKGQQYF.

The chain couples TRBV5-1 to TRBJ2-7, with D unresolved. Germline V gene lookup returns CDR1 SGHRS and CDR2 YFSETQ. The CDR3 spans 14 residues. V was trimmed by 6 bases and J by 3 bases, leaving 16 bases between them. The CDR3 spells CASNRAPGYYEQYF. The CDR3 nucleotides read TGCGCCAGCAACCGGGCCCCAGGATACTACGAGCAGTACTTC.

The chain has TRBV4-2 and TRBJ2-5, with TRBD1 matching 9 bases. V shed 1 base, J shed 5 bases, and the junction held 11 bases outside the gene matches. This CDR3 is 17 amino acids long. Germline CDR1 is LGHNA and CDR2 is YNFKEQ. CDR3 in amino acids: CASSQGTYDRGVETQYF. The DNA for the CDR3 is TGTGCCAGCAGCCAAGGGACCTACGACAGGGGGGTTGAGACCCAGTACTTC.

The chain employs TRBV29-1 and TRBJ2-3; TRBD1 aligns across 7 bases. V trimming: 1 base; J trimming: 4 bases; junction bases outside the gene matches: 2. The germline CDR1 and CDR2 sequences are SQVTM and ANQGSEA. The CDR3 length is 13 residues. CDR3 amino acids: CSVEGQGSDTQYF. The CDR3 DNA reads TGCAGCGTTGAAGGACAGGGCTCAGATACGCAGTATTTT.

The chain uses TRBV29-1 and TRBJ1-1, with 8 bases identical to TRBD1. The length of the CDR3 is 14 residues. J lost 5 bases, V lost 3 bases, and 8 bases had no gene match. CDR1 is SQVTM, CDR2 ANQGSEA, per germline. CDR3 loop: CSVEVRGRRTEAFF. CDR3 DNA: TGCAGCGTTGAGGTCAGGGGGCGTCGAACTGAAGCTTTCTTT.

The chain links TRBV30 to TRBJ1-3; D is uncertain. CDR1 and CDR2 (germline): GTSNPN, SVGIG (reference sequence). Trimming cost V 0 bases and J 8 bases, with 14 bases left between them. The CDR3 spans 14 residues. The CDR3 DNA follows: TGTGCCTGGAGTGTAGGACTAAATATAGACACCATATATTTT. Amino acids: CAWSVGLNIDTIYF.

This clonotype was observed a handful of times. The chain employs TRBV5-1 and TRBJ1-6, with 7 bases fitting TRBD1. The germline V gene has CDR1 SGHRS and CDR2 YFSETQ. This CDR3 comprises 14 residues. The junction had 6 bases not matched to a gene; V was cut back by 4 bases and J by 8 bases. The CDR3 reads CASSDRVGDSPLHF. Here the CDR3 DNA reads TGCGCCAGCAGCGACAGGGTTGGAGATTCACCCCTCCACTTT.

This chain joins TRBV6-5 and TRBJ2-5, with TRBD2 identical over 7 bases. V lost 4 bases to trimming and J lost 4 bases; unmatched junction nucleotides: 3. Germline CDR1 and CDR2: MNHEY and SVGAGI. The CDR3 extends over 13 amino acids. The CDR3, as DNA: TGTGCCAGCAGTTTTGGACTAGTAGAGACCCAGTACTTC. Its translation is CASSFGLVETQYF.

This rearrangement joins TRBV6-5 to TRBJ2-2, with D perhaps TRBD2 (7 bases). Trimming took off 6 bases at V and 4 bases at J, with 15 bases between the two ends. Germline loops: CDR1 MNHEY, CDR2 SVGAGI. The CDR3 is 15 residues long. The CDR3 is CASRVRGPATGELFF. For the CDR3, the DNA is TGTGCCAGCAGGGTGCGGGGGCCAGCCACCGGGGAGCTGTTTTTT.

The chain has TRBV4-2 and TRBJ1-5, with D unclear. Trimming took 1 base from V and 8 from J, leaving 12 bases between them. There are 14 residues in the CDR3. CDR1 and CDR2 from the germline V gene are LGHNA and YNFKEQ. The CDR3 here is CASSQAWDREPQHF. The DNA for the CDR3 is TGTGCCAGCAGCCAAGCCTGGGATAGGGAGCCCCAGCATTTT.

The rearrangement links TRBV29-1 to TRBJ2-2; D gene unclear. The germline CDR1 and CDR2 sequences are SQVTM and ANQGSEA. CDR3 length: 13 amino acids. Deletions cut 4 bases from V and 2 bases from J, with 8 bases between. For the CDR3, the DNA is TGCAGCGTTGCTGACGGTAACACCGGGGAGCTGTTTTTT. Encoded protein: CSVADGNTGELFF.